This T cell receptor beta chain was sequenced during a study of PD-1 blockade in classical Hodgkin lymphoma. Study context: The study gave patients nivolumab 3 mg/kg intravenously every 2 weeks. Study outcomes and limitations: By C4D1, CD4+ diversity increased significantly, especially in complete responders. Reported baseline diversity: healthy donors highest, relapsed/refractory patients lowest.

This CDR3 comprises 16 residues. V lost 2 bases to trimming and J lost 4 bases, with 15 bases between them. Germline assignment: CDR1 MNHEY and CDR2 SMNVEV (reference sequence). Generated by immunoSEQ multiplex PCR, the TCRdb table keeps only in-frame clones and is missing some. The repertoire has 35,000 to 45,000 clones, approximately 72% of them found once; the top ten carry approximately 3%. Each patient relapsed following autologous stem cell transplantation, and prior brentuximab vedotin exposure differed. Best responses fell into complete response, partial response or progressive disease. As concerns this clone: Its antigen is not known.

This TCR derives from a human donor with classical Hodgkin lymphoma. The gene calls are TRBV27 and TRBJ2-1; D is unclear. Here the sequenced sample was peripheral blood mononuclear cells (PBMCs), taken before the second cycle of nivolumab. CDR3 coding DNA: TGTGCCAGCAGTTTACTGACCCTTCCCATATACAATGAGCAGTTCTTC. Amino acids: CASSLLTLPIYNEQFF.